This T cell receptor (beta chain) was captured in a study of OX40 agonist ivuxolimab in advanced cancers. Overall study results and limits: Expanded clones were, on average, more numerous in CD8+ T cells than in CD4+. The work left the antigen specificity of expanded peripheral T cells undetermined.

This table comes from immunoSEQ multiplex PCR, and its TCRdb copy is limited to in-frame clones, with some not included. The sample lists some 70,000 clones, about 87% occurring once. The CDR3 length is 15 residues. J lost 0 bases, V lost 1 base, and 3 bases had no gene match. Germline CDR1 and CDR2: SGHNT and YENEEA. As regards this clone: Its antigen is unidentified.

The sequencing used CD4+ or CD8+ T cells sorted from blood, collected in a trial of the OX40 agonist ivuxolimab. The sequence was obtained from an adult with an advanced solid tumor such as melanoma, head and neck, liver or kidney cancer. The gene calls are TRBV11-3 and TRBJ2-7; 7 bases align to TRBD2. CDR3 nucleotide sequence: TGTGCCAGCAGCTTAGTGGCGGGAGTCTCCTACGAGCAGTACTTC. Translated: CASSLVAGVSYEQYF. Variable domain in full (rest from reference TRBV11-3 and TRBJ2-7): EAGVVQSPRYKIIEKKQPVAFWCNPISGHNTLYWYLQNLGQGPELLIRYENEEAVDDSQLPKDRFSAERLKGVDSTLKIQPAELGDSAVYLCASSLVAGVSYEQYFGPGTRLTVT.